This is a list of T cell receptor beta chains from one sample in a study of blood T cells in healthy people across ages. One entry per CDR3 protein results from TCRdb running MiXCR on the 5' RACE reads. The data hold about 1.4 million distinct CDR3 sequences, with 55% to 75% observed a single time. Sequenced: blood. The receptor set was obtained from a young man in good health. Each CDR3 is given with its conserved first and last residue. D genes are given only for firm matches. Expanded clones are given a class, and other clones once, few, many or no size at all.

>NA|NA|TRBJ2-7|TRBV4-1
CASSQDQAPTPYEQYF
TGCGCCAGCAGCCAAGATCAGGCTCCCACACCCTACGAGCAGTACTTC
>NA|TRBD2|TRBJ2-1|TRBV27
CASSFGSGRPQFF
TGTGCCAGCAGTTTTGGTAGCGGGAGGCCTCAGTTCTTC
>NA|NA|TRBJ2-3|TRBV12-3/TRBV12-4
CASWTVPTDTQYF
TGTGCCAGCTGGACGGTGCCGACAGATACGCAGTATTTT
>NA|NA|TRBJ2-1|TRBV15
CATTSGGARNNEQFF
TGTGCCACCACTTCAGGGGGGGCGAGAAACAATGAGCAGTTCTTC
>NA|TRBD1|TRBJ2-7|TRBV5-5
CASSLAWRQGAYEQYF
TGTGCCAGCAGCTTGGCCTGGAGACAGGGGGCCTACGAGCAGTACTTC
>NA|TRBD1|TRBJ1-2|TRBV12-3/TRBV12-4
CASRRGGAYGHTF
TGTGCCAGCAGGAGAGGGGGCGCCTATGGCCACACCTTC
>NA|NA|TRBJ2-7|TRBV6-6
CAGVLVGRKAYEQYF
TGTGCCGGAGTCCTGGTAGGACGGAAGGCCTACGAGCAGTACTTC
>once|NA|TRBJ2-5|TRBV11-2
CASSPNTNEQYF
TGTGCCAGCAGCCCAAACACTAATGAGCAGTACTTC
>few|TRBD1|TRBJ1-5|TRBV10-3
CAIRAGTGRNQPQHF
TGTGCCATCAGAGCAGGGACAGGGCGCAATCAGCCCCAGCATTTT
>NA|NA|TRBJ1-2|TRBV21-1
CASSKEGYTF
TGTGCCAGCAGCAAAGAAGGCTACACCTTC
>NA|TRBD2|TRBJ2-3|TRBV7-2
CASSPGGLAMADTQYF
TGTGCCAGCAGCCCGGGGGGACTAGCGATGGCAGATACGCAGTATTTT
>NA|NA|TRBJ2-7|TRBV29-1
CSVEPENSPNYEQYF
TGCAGCGTTGAGCCCGAGAATTCGCCCAACTACGAGCAGTACTTC
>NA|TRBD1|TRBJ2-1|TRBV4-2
CASSQLDRGRASYNEQFF
TGTGCCAGCAGCCAACTAGACAGGGGAAGAGCCTCCTACAATGAGCAGTTCTTC
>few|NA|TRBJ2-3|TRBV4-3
CASSLRGGADTQYF
TGCGCCAGCAGCCTCCGTGGGGGCGCAGATACGCAGTATTTT
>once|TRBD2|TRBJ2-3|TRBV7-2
CASSPGASGRAIRSDTQYF
TGTGCCAGCAGCCCGGGGGCTAGCGGGAGGGCAATAAGGTCAGATACGCAGTATTTT
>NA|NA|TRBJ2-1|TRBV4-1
CASSPGGYEQFF
TGCGCCAGCAGCCCAGGAGGGTATGAGCAGTTCTTC
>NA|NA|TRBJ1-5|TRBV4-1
CASSQEAEEPQHF
TGCGCCAGCAGCCAAGAAGCGGAGGAGCCCCAGCATTTT
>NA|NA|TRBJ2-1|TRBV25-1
CASGRVDEQFF
TGTGCCAGCGGCAGGGTGGATGAGCAGTTCTTC
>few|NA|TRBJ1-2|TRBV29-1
CSVVPGTNYGYTF
TGCAGCGTCGTGCCGGGGACTAACTATGGCTACACCTTC
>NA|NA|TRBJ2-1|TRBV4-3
CASSQDRLMDEQFF
TGCGCCAGCAGCCAAGATAGGTTGATGGATGAGCAGTTCTTC
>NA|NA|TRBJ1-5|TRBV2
CASSQHDRDAQPQHF
TGTGCCAGCAGTCAACATGACAGAGACGCTCAGCCCCAGCATTTT
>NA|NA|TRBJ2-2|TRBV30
CAWSKGHTGELFF
TGTGCCTGGAGTAAAGGTCACACCGGGGAGCTGTTTTTT